This TCR beta chain was recovered during a study of blood T cell repertoires in COVID-19. Whole-study context: Acute-phase and convalescent COVID-19 samples originated in the United States, Italy and Spain.

Trimming took off 4 bases at V and 1 base at J, with 5 bases between the two ends. Germline V CDR1 and CDR2: MNHEY, SVGAGI. The CDR3 is made up of 12 amino acids. Under the authors' procedure: Scientists estimated how many nucleated cells there were by amplifying reference gene primers. TCRdb's copy holds only in-frame clones and misses some; the assay was immunoSEQ multiplex PCR. The V and J calls and clone size are taken from that table; D and trimming were inferred from the DNA. Of roughly 260,000 clones in the sample, approximately 90% are singletons; the top ten hold 2% to 2.5%. On this clone: Other nucleotide sequences in the sample specify the same CDR3.

The chain recombines TRBV6-5 with TRBJ2-7; D remains ambiguous. The sequencing input was peripheral blood. The sequence came from a woman aged 40 to 50 who had recovered from COVID-19. Here the CDR3 DNA reads TGTGCCAGCAGTTCAGGATCCTACGAGCAGTACTTC. Translation gives CASSSGSYEQYF.